These 24 T cell receptor beta chains were sequenced from one sample in a study of Tregs in tolerant kidney transplant recipients. Sequenced by immunoSEQ multiplex PCR; TCRdb stores in-frame clones only, minus some. The data show around 85,000 clones, around 93% seen once. This specimen was Tregs from blood, taken before the transplant. These receptors came from a human donor who received a combined kidney and bone marrow transplant.

The chain carries TRBV18 and TRBJ1-1; TRBD1 matches at 11 bases. This CDR3 region has 14 residues. Trimming took 8 bases from V and 1 from J; bases not matched to a gene: 3. From germline, CDR1 is KGHSH and CDR2 LQKENI. For the CDR3, the DNA is TGTGCCAGCACTGGACAGGGGGCGAACACTGAAGCTTTCTTT. Translation: CASTGQGANTEAFF.

The V gene is TRBV5-4, the J gene TRBJ2-5; D is ambiguous. Trimming shortened V by 0 bases and J by 5 bases, and 14 bases separated the two germline ends. CDR1 SGHNT and CDR2 YYREEE come from the germline V gene (reference sequence). The CDR3 is made up of 15 amino acids. The DNA of the CDR3 is TGTGCCAGCAGCTTGGAGGCAGGCCCTGGGGAGACCCAGTACTTC. It encodes CASSLEAGPGETQYF.

This rearrangement joins TRBV6-6 to TRBJ2-5; D uncertain. The CDR3 contains 15 residues. CDR1 and CDR2 (germline): MNHNY, SVGAGI (reference sequence). Trimming left V 5 bases short and J 3 bases short, with 16 bases between. CDR3 sequence reads: CASSPRPGPEETQYF. In nucleotides, the CDR3 is TGTGCCAGCAGTCCCCGACCGGGCCCCGAAGAGACCCAGTACTTC.

This clone showed up just a few times. The rearrangement joins TRBV5-6 to TRBJ1-4, with 7 bases aligning to TRBD1. This CDR3 has 15 residues. Germline V gene lookup returns CDR1 SGHDT and CDR2 YYEEEE. V lost 4 bases and J lost 4; bases outside the gene matches: 7. CDR3 sequence: CASSRTGTYNEKLFF. CDR3 nucleotides: TGTGCCAGCAGCCGGACAGGAACGTATAATGAAAAACTGTTTTTT.

This clone was seen once. The rearrangement joins TRBV5-1 to TRBJ2-5, with D possibly being TRBD1 or TRBD2 (5 bases each). The ends were cut back, 4 bases at V and 2 bases at J, with 12 bases in the middle. CDR3 length: 14 residues. Germline V gene sequence: CDR1 SGHRS, CDR2 YFSETQ. CDR3 sequence: CASSDGTPQETQYF. DNA of the CDR3: TGCGCCAGCAGCGACGGGACGCCTCAAGAGACCCAGTACTTC.

This sequence joins TRBV18 and TRBJ2-3; TRBD2 matches 9 bases. CDR1 and CDR2 (germline): KGHSH, LQKENI. The CDR3 consists of 13 residues. V shed 8 bases and J 6 bases; nucleotides not matched to a gene: 6. CDR3 in amino acids: CASTLAGADTQYF. CDR3 nucleotide sequence: TGTGCCAGCACCTTAGCGGGAGCTGATACGCAGTATTTT.

The J gene is TRBJ1-2, the V gene TRBV5-4; D might be TRBD1 (6 bases). CDR3 length: 13 residues. The germline gives CDR1 SGHNT, CDR2 YYREEE (reference sequence). Trimming stripped 4 bases from V and 5 bases from J, with 12 bases between. The CDR3 protein is CASSLSQGYGYTF. The CDR3 nucleotides are TGTGCCAGCAGCCTTAGTCAGGGGTATGGCTACACCTTC.

The V call is TRBV5-1, the J call TRBJ1-1; TRBD1 matches 8 bases. With V trimmed by 3 bases and J by 0 bases, 7 bases remained unmatched. Germline-derived CDR1 and CDR2 are SGHRS and YFSETQ. This CDR3 is built from 16 residues. CDR3 region: CASSWTGTFMNTEAFF. In DNA, the CDR3 is TGCGCCAGCAGCTGGACAGGGACTTTTATGAACACTGAAGCTTTCTTT. Drawing the rest from reference TRBV5-1 and TRBJ1-1, the complete variable domain is KAGVTQTPRYLIKTRGQQVTLSCSPISGHRSVSWYQQTPGQGLQFLFEYFSETQRNKGNFPGRFSGRQFSNSRSEMNVSTLELGDSALYLCASSWTGTFMNTEAFFGQGTRLTVV.

J is TRBJ2-5 and V is TRBV6-1, with 8 bases fitting TRBD1. TRBJ2-7 matches the DNA end more closely, so the J call is doubtful. The CDR3 spans 14 residues. CDR1 and CDR2 from the germline V gene are MNHNS and SASEGT. CDR3 sequence: CASREQGDSYEQYF. DNA for the CDR3: TGTGCCAGCAGAGAACAGGGGGACTCCTACGAGCAGTACTTC.

The chain combines TRBV5-1 with TRBJ2-2; 11 positions match TRBD2. Looked up from germline, CDR1 is SGHRS and CDR2 is YFSETQ. The CDR3 spans 15 residues. After removal of 4 bases from V and 3 bases from J, the junction contained 2 bases not matched to a gene. This chain's CDR3 is CASSEGLADTGELFF. CDR3 nucleotides: TGCGCCAGCAGCGAGGGACTAGCGGACACCGGGGAGCTGTTTTTT.

The J gene is TRBJ1-5, the V gene TRBV5-5; 11 positions agree with TRBD1. Germline V CDR1 and CDR2: SGHKS, YYEKEE (reference sequence). V was clipped by 4 bases and J by 0 bases; unmatched bases: 0. This CDR3 has 15 amino acids. The CDR3 DNA reads TGTGCCAGCAGCGGGACAGGGGGTAGCAATCAGCCCCAGCATTTT. This translates into CASSGTGGSNQPQHF.

The chain combines TRBV11-2 with TRBJ1-4; D is unresolved. The CDR3 has 17 amino acids. V lost 1 base and J lost 0, with 12 bases in between. Germline-derived CDR1 and CDR2 are SGHAT and FQNNGV. DNA of the CDR3: TGTGCCAGCAGCTTAGGGGGTCGGCCTGCAACTAATGAAAAACTGTTTTTT. Protein product: CASSLGGRPATNEKLFF. Supplemented by reference TRBV11-2 and TRBJ1-4, the full variable domain reads EAGVAQSPRYKIIEKRQSVAFWCNPISGHATLYWYQQILGQGPKLLIQFQNNGVVDDSQLPKDRFSAERLKGVDSTLKIQPAKLEDSAVYLCASSLGGRPATNEKLFFGSGTQLSVL.

The rearrangement joins TRBV19 to TRBJ1-1, with D possibly TRBD1 on 5 matching bases. Germline V CDR1 and CDR2: LNHDA, SQIVND (reference sequence). Trimming took off 3 bases at V and 1 base at J, with 9 bases between the two ends. The CDR3 sequence is 14 residues long. In DNA form, the CDR3 reads TGTGCCAGTAGTATCGGGACGGCGAACACTGAAGCTTTCTTT. This gives the protein CASSIGTANTEAFF.

The chain recombines TRBV5-4 with TRBJ2-1; no clear D gene. Germline V lookup: CDR1 SGHNT, CDR2 YYREEE (reference sequence). This CDR3 contains 15 residues. V shed 1 base and J shed 8 bases, with 16 bases lying between them. The CDR3 coding sequence is TGTGCCAGCAGCTTGCCAGCTGACTCGCGCGATGAGCAGTTCTTC. Protein product: CASSLPADSRDEQFF.

A single count supports this clone. The CDR3 DNA reads TGTGCCAGCAGCGTAGCTTCGGCTAGCGTTTATGAGCAGTTCTTC. Amino acids: CASSVASASVYEQFF. This sequence joins TRBV9 and TRBJ2-1, with TRBD2 as a possible D gene (6 bases). Germline CDR1 reads SGDLS; CDR2 reads YYNGEE. V was cut by 0 bases and J by 8 bases, with 15 bases left in between. The CDR3 extends over 15 amino acids.

The CDR3 protein is CASSIIGGDKKGTEAFF. The CDR3 coding sequence is TGTGCCAGTAGTATAATAGGGGGGGACAAGAAGGGAACTGAAGCTTTCTTT. V and J are TRBV19 and TRBJ1-1, with D possibly TRBD1 on 6 matching bases. There are 17 residues in the CDR3. Germline CDR1 and CDR2: LNHDA and SQIVND (reference sequence). V dropped 2 bases and J dropped 5 bases, with 21 bases sitting between them.

CDR3 residues: CAWSVRGYGTEAFF. The CDR3 DNA reads TGTGCCTGGAGTGTTCGGGGCTACGGCACTGAAGCTTTCTTT. This sequence joins TRBV30 and TRBJ1-1; a possible D gene is TRBD1 (5 bases). The V and J ends lost 0 bases and 4 bases respectively, with 12 bases between them. This CDR3 is built from 14 residues. From germline, CDR1 is GTSNPN and CDR2 SVGIG (reference sequence).

The chain joins TRBV18 to TRBJ1-2; D is ambiguous. V lost 2 bases and J 8 bases, leaving 12 bases between the germline ends. Germline V lookup: CDR1 KGHSH, CDR2 LQKENI. The CDR3 has 13 amino acids. CDR3 sequence reads: CASSPGPPIGYTF. The CDR3 DNA reads TGTGCCAGCTCACCAGGGCCCCCAATCGGCTACACCTTC.

This clone appeared a single time. This sequence joins TRBV6-1 and TRBJ2-1, with TRBD2 matching 12 bases. The length of the CDR3 is 14 residues. V lost 7 bases to trimming and J lost 12 bases; unmatched junction nucleotides: 10. The V gene's germline CDR1 is MNHNS and CDR2 SASEGT. CDR3: CASTWTSGAAVQFF. For the CDR3, the DNA is TGTGCCAGCACCTGGACTAGCGGGGCGGCCGTGCAGTTCTTC.

This chain connects TRBV5-1 to TRBJ2-3, with 9 nucleotides matching TRBD1. The CDR3 sequence is 14 residues long. Per germline, CDR1 SGHRS and CDR2 YFSETQ. Trimming took 3 bases from V and 5 from J; bases not matched to a gene: 4. CDR3 coding DNA: TGCGCCAGCAGCTCACAGGGGGCGGGAGATACGCAGTATTTT. Translation gives CASSSQGAGDTQYF.

This clone was counted a single time. The V call is TRBV5-1, the J call TRBJ2-2; D is perhaps TRBD1 (5 bases). The ends were cut back, 0 bases at V and 1 base at J, with 7 bases in the middle. The length of the CDR3 is 15 residues. Germline V lookup: CDR1 SGHRS, CDR2 YFSETQ. CDR3 bases: TGCGCCAGCAGCTTGGGGACAAAGAACACCGGGGAGCTGTTTTTT. Translation gives CASSLGTKNTGELFF.

This chain connects TRBV7-9 to TRBJ1-2; weak D call: TRBD1 (6 bases). Trimming shortened V by 4 bases and J by 7 bases, and 13 bases separated the two germline ends. The CDR3 covers 13 residues. Germline CDR1 is SEHNR and CDR2 is FQNEAQ (reference sequence). This chain's CDR3 is CASSSRQEAGYTF. CDR3 nucleotides: TGTGCCAGCAGCTCTCGACAGGAGGCTGGCTACACCTTC.

The chain joins TRBV2 to TRBJ2-5; 10 bases are a match to TRBD1. The J call may be faulty, since TRBJ2-7 better matches the DNA end. The germline CDR1 and CDR2 sequences are SNHLY and FYNNEI. The length of the CDR3 is 13 residues. This CDR3 reads CASRTGTGDEQYF. The CDR3, as DNA: TGTGCCAGCAGGACCGGGACAGGGGACGAGCAGTACTTC.

The chain is built from TRBV28 and TRBJ2-3; weak D call: TRBD2 (5 bases). Looked up from germline, CDR1 is MDHEN and CDR2 is SYDVKM. The CDR3 consists of 16 residues. V shed 5 bases and J shed 0 bases, with 15 bases lying between them. The CDR3 nucleotides are TGTGCCAGCAGTCCCCGGACTCAATCCAGCACAGATACGCAGTATTTT. This sequence encodes CASSPRTQSSTDTQYF. Looking up the rest from reference TRBV28 and TRBJ2-3 gives the full variable domain: DVKVTQSSRYLVKRTGEKVFLECVQDMDHENMFWYRQDPGLGLRLIYFSYDVKMKEKGDIPEGYSVSREKKERFSLILESASTNQTSMYLCASSPRTQSSTDTQYFGPGTRLTVL.